Following are 17 T cell receptor beta chains from one sample sequenced in a study of regulatory T cells in long-lasting Graves disease. The time point is: newly diagnosed GD, antithyroid drugs for less than 3 months. The TCR library was made from RNA extracted from PBMCs. iRepertoire HTBI primers and Arm-PCR of CDR3 regions built TCR beta libraries. One entry per CDR3 protein results from TCRdb running MiXCR on the multiplex PCR reads. This sample has hundreds of thousands of distinct CDR3 sequences; about 15% occur once, and the top ten carry 18%. The same data also contributed to another study, on T cells in Graves' hyperthyroidism and ophthalmopathy.

The source material was peripheral blood mononuclear cells (PBMCs), sampled at new diagnosis, from a patient treated with antithyroid drugs. The receptors were sampled from a woman aged 30 to 39 with Graves disease.

This clonotype has a count of ten or more. The genes are TRBV6-1 and TRBJ1-1; no clear D. The CDR3 is 11 residues long. Germline CDR1 MNHNS, CDR2 SASEGT. V was trimmed by 5 bases and J by 10 bases, leaving 11 bases between them. The CDR3 DNA reads TGTGCCAGCAGTAGTAAAGACCCAGCTTTCTTT. It encodes CASSSKDPAFF.

Concerning this clonotype: A much larger clone differs from this one at a single base, so this may be a read error. The rearrangement uses TRBV12-3 or TRBV12-4 and TRBJ2-7; maybe TRBD1 (6 bases). The CDR3 is 14 residues long. The CDR3 sequence is CASRPGTTTYERYF. The CDR3 DNA follows: TGTGCCAGCAGGCCCGGGACAACCACCTACGAGCGGTACTTC.

The rearrangement joins TRBV5-1 to TRBJ2-1; 14 bases match TRBD2. The closer fit of TRBJ2-7 to the DNA end suggests the J call may be wrong. Germline V CDR1 and CDR2: SGHRS, YFSETQ. CDR3 length equals 15 residues. CDR3 DNA sequence: TGCGCCAGCAGCTGGGGACTAGCGGGAGAGGATGAGCAGTACTTC. This gives the protein CASSWGLAGEDEQYF.

Ten or more counts support this clonotype. The J gene is TRBJ1-2, the V gene TRBV28; 7 positions agree with TRBD1. The CDR3 is 13 residues long. CDR1 is MDHEN and CDR2 is SYDVKM in the germline V gene. V lost 6 bases to trimming and J lost 7 bases; unmatched junction nucleotides: 8. CDR3 nucleotide sequence: TGTGCCAGCAGCCTCCAGGGGGACCGTGGCTACACCTTC. As protein: CASSLQGDRGYTF.

This clonotype has more than one count but fewer than ten. The chain combines TRBV7-9 with TRBJ2-2, with 10 bases that match TRBD2. The CDR3 is 18 amino acids. Trimming cost V 0 bases and J 4 bases; bases outside gene matches: 8. Germline values: CDR1 SEHNR, CDR2 FQNEAQ (reference sequence). DNA of the CDR3: TGTGCCAGCAGCTTAGCCCCCCTCGCTAGCGGGAGCACCGGGGAGCTGTTTTTT. Residues: CASSLAPLASGSTGELFF. The entire variable domain, with the rest obtained from reference TRBV7-9 and TRBJ2-2, is as follows: DTGVSQNPRHKITKRGQNVTFRCDPISEHNRLYWYRQTLGQGPEFLTYFQNEAQLEKSRLLSDRFSAERPKGSFSTLEIQRTEQGDSAMYLCASSLAPLASGSTGELFFGEGSRLTVL.

This clonotype has a count of ten or more. This chain links TRBV28 with TRBJ2-1; D is ambiguous. The CDR3 is made up of 16 amino acids. V shed 2 bases and J shed 7 bases, with 18 bases lying between them. CDR1 and CDR2 (germline): MDHEN, SYDVKM. The CDR3 bases are TGTGCCAGCAGTTTAAATATGAGACCCCCGGAGAATGAGCAGTTCTTC. Its protein is CASSLNMRPPENEQFF.

This chain connects TRBV2 to TRBJ2-1, with 10 bases fitting TRBD2. Germline CDR1 is SNHLY and CDR2 is FYNNEI. This CDR3 is 16 amino acids long. Trimming at V came to 4 bases and at J to 2 bases, leaving 5 bases not matched to a gene. The CDR3 is CASSAASGRTYNEQFF. CDR3 DNA sequence: TGTGCCAGCAGTGCGGCTAGCGGGAGAACCTACAATGAGCAGTTCTTC.

This clonotype was seen at least ten times. J is TRBJ1-5 and V is TRBV28; TRBD1 matches at 8 bases. This CDR3 is built from 13 residues. Germline V gene lookup returns CDR1 MDHEN and CDR2 SYDVKM. Trimming cost V 8 bases and J 13 bases; bases outside gene matches: 13. The CDR3: CASAIQGEWRQHF. In DNA, the CDR3 is TGTGCCAGCGCCATACAGGGGGAATGGAGGCAGCATTTT.

This clonotype was found many times. The chain recombines TRBV12-3 or TRBV12-4 with TRBJ2-7; the match to TRBD2 covers 9 bases. This CDR3 contains 13 residues. The V and J ends lost 3 bases and 6 bases, in that order; junction bases with no gene match: 3. The CDR3 spells CASSFSGSSEQYF. The CDR3 nucleotides read TGTGCCAGCAGTTTTAGCGGGAGTAGCGAGCAGTACTTC.

This clonotype was observed a handful of times. The V and J genes are TRBV12-3 or TRBV12-4 and TRBJ1-3; no reliable D call. The germline V and J ends were trimmed by 3 bases and 0 bases, with 9 bases remaining between them. CDR3 length: 15 amino acids. The CDR3 DNA follows: TGTGCCAGCAGTTTTGGACCGCGCTCTGGAAACACCATATATTTT. Its translation: CASSFGPRSGNTIYF.

V usage is TRBV7-2 and J usage is TRBJ2-2; no clear D. Trimming cost V 2 bases and J 7 bases, with 5 bases left between them. Germline V gives CDR1 SGHTA, CDR2 FQGNSA. This CDR3 has 12 residues. The CDR3 here is CASSLLFGELFF. For the CDR3, the DNA is TGTGCCAGCAGCTTACTATTCGGGGAGCTGTTTTTT.

The sample holds many counts of this clonotype. The J gene is TRBJ2-7, the V gene TRBV7-2, with D perhaps TRBD2 (6 bases). Germline lookup yields CDR1 SGHTA and CDR2 FQGNSA. V was trimmed by 3 bases and J by 0 bases, leaving 18 bases between them. This CDR3 has 17 amino acids. The CDR3 loop reads CASSLGPSVGSSYEQYF. The CDR3 DNA follows: TGTGCCAGCAGCTTGGGCCCTAGTGTCGGGAGCTCCTACGAGCAGTACTTC.

This clonotype was counted at least ten times. The genes are TRBV5-1 and TRBJ1-1; 9 bases match TRBD1. This CDR3 contains 14 residues. Unmatched junction bases numbered 5, after V lost 4 bases and J lost 4 bases. Germline CDR1 SGHRS, CDR2 YFSETQ. In DNA, the CDR3 is TGCGCCAGCAGCGCAGGGGACAGGGCCACTGAAGCTTTCTTT. This translates into CASSAGDRATEAFF.

This clonotype came up many times. The chain is built from TRBV7-3 and TRBJ2-7; D might be TRBD2 (7 bases). Trimming shortened V by 7 bases and J by 6 bases, and 25 bases separated the two germline ends. Per germline, CDR1 SGHTA and CDR2 FQGTGA. The CDR3 spans 16 residues. Written as DNA, the CDR3 is TGTGCCAGCACACCGGGGGCGGGAGACGACTTGCGCGAGCAGTACTTC. Its protein product is CASTPGAGDDLREQYF.

This rearrangement joins TRBV18 to TRBJ1-5, with D perhaps TRBD1 (5 bases). CDR1 KGHSH and CDR2 LQKENI come from the germline V gene. The CDR3 is made up of 14 amino acids. V was clipped by 2 bases and J by 5 bases, with 10 bases between them. The CDR3 region has the DNA TGTGCCAGCTCACCAAATATAGGGGATCAGCCCCAGCATTTT. As protein: CASSPNIGDQPQHF. Full variable domain (missing parts from reference TRBV18 and TRBJ1-5): NAGVMQNPRHLVRRRGQEARLRCSPMKGHSHVYWYRQLPEEGLKFMVYLQKENIIDESGMPKERFSAEFPKEGPSILRIQQVVRGDSAAYFCASSPNIGDQPQHFGDGTRLSIL.

This clonotype was counted many times. The chain couples TRBV28 to TRBJ2-1; D is possibly TRBD1 (6 bases). The germline V gene encodes CDR1 MDHEN and CDR2 SYDVKM. The V and J ends lost 8 bases and 2 bases respectively, with 16 bases between them. The CDR3 is 15 residues long. The CDR3 DNA reads TGTGCCAGCCACGACTCCAGGGGTACCTACAATGAGCAGTTCTTC. Translating it yields CASHDSRGTYNEQFF.

This clonotype was detected ten times or more. This chain connects TRBV3-1 to TRBJ2-1, with 9 bases fitting TRBD1. The germline gives CDR1 LGHDT, CDR2 YNNKEL (reference sequence). V shed 3 bases, J shed 8 bases, and the junction held 8 bases outside the gene matches. There are 15 residues in the CDR3. The CDR3 here is CASSHRDRVGDEQFF. The CDR3 nucleotides read TGTGCCAGCAGCCACCGGGACAGGGTGGGCGATGAGCAGTTCTTC.